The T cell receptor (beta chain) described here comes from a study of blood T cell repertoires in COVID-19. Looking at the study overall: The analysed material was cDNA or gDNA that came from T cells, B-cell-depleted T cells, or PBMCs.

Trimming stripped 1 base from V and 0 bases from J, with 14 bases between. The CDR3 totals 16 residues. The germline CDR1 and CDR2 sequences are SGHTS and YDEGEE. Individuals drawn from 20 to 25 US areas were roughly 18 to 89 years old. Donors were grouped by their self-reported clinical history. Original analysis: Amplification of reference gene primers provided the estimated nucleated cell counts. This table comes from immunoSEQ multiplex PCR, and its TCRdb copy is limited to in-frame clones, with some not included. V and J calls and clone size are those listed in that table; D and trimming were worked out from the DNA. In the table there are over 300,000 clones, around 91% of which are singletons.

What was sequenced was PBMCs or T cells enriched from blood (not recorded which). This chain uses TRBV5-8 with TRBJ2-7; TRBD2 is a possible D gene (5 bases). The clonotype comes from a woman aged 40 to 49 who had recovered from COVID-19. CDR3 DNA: TGTGCCAGCAGCTTGAGGTTAAGCGGCAGCTCCTACGAGCAGTACTTC. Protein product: CASSLRLSGSSYEQYF.